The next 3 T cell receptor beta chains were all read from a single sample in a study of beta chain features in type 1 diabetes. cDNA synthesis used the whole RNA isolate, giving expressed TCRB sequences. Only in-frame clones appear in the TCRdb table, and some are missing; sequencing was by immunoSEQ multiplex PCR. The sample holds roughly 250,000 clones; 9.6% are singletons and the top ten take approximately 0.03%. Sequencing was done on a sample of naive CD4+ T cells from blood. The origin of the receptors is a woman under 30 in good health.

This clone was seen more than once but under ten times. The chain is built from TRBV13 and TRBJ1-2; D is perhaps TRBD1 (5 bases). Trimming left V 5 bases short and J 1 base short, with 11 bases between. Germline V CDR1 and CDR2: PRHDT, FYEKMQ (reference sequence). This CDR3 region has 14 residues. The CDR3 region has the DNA TGTGCCAGCAGCGGGGAGGGACTTAACTATGGCTACACCTTC. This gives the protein CASSGEGLNYGYTF.

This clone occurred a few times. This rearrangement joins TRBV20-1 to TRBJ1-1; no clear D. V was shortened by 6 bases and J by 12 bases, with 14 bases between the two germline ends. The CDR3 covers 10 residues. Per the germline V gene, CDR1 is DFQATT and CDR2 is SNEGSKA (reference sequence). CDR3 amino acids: CSAPPFASFF. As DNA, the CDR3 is TGCAGTGCCCCGCCGTTTGCGTCTTTCTTT.

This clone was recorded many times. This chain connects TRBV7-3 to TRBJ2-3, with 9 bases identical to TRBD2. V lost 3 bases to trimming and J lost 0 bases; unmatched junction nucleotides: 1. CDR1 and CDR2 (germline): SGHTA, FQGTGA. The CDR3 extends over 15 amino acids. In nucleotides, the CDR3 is TGTGCCAGCAGCTTCCTAGCGGGGAGCACAGATACGCAGTATTTT. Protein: CASSFLAGSTDTQYF.